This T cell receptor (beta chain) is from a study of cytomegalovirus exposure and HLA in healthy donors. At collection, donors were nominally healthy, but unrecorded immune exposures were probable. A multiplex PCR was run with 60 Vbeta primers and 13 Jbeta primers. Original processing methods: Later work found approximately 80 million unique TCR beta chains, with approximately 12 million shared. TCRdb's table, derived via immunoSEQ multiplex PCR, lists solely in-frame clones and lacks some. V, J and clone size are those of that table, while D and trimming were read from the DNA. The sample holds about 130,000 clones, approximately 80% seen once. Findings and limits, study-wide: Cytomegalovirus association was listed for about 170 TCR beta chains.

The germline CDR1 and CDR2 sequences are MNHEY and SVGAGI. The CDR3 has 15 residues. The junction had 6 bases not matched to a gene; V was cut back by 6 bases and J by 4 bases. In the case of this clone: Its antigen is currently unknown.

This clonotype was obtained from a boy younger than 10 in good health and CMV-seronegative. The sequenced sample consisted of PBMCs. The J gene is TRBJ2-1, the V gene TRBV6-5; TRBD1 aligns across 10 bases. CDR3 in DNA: TGTGCCAGCAGGAGGCGGGACAGGGGATACAATGAGCAGTTCTTC. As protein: CASRRRDRGYNEQFF.